One T cell receptor beta chain is described in this entry. Its antigen is as yet unknown. This may come from a read error, since a much larger clone is one base off. The authors built TCR beta libraries using iRepertoire HTBI primers and Arm-PCR of CDR3 regions. TCRdb fed the multiplex PCR reads into MiXCR, producing one record per CDR3 protein. Of some 450,000 distinct CDR3 sequences in the sample, about 25% are singletons; the top ten hold roughly a quarter. The data were taken from a study of regulatory T cells in long-lasting Graves disease. General observations from the study: New patients shared fewer public clonotypes (around 970) than persistent patients did (approximately 3,000).

Time point noted: persistent/refractory GD, antithyroid drugs over 5 years with positive TRAb. Extracted RNA from PBMCs served as the source of the TCR library. The diagnosis of Graves' disease used American Thyroid Association guidelines. The CDR3 length is 13 residues. Germline CDR1 reads SQVTM; CDR2 reads ANQGSEA. This clonotype originated in a female donor with Graves disease. The sample was peripheral blood mononuclear cells (PBMCs), taken when the disease was refractory, from a patient treated with antithyroid drugs. The rearrangement links TRBV29-1 to TRBJ2-5; TRBD2 agrees at 7 bases. CDR3 region: CSVEEGRGEAQYF. The CDR3 DNA sequence: TGCAGCGTTGAAGAAGGGAGGGGAGAGGCCCAGTACTTC.